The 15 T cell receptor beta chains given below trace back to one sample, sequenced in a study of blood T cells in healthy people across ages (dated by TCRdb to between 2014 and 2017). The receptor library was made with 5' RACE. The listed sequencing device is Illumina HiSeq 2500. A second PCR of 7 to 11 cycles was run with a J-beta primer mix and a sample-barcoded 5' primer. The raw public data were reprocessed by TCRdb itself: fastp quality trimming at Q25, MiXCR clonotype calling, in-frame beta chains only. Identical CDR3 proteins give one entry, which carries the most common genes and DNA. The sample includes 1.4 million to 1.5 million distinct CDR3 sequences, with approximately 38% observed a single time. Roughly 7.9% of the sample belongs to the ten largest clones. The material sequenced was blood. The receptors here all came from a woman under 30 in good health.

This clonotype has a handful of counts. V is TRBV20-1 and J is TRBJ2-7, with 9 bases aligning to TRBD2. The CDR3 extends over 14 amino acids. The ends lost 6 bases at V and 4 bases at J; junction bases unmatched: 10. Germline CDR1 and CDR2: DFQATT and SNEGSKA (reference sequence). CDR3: CSAESGTSSYEQYF. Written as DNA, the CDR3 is TGCAGTGCGGAATCCGGGACTAGCTCTTACGAGCAGTACTTC.

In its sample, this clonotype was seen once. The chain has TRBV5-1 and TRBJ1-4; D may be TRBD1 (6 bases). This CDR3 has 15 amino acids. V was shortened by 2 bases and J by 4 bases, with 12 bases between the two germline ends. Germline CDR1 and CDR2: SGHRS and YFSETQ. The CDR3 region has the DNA TGCGCCAGCAGCTTTTCGACAGGATTTAATGAAAAACTGTTTTTT. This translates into CASSFSTGFNEKLFF.

Here the CDR3 reads CASSVWTPPYEQFF. DNA for the CDR3: TGTGCCAGCAGTGTTTGGACACCTCCTTACGAGCAGTTCTTC. The chain recombines TRBV2 with TRBJ2-1, with a possible D match to TRBD1 (5 bases). The CDR3 has 14 amino acids. Trimming stripped 4 bases from V and 10 bases from J, with 17 bases between. Germline V CDR1 and CDR2: SNHLY, FYNNEI.

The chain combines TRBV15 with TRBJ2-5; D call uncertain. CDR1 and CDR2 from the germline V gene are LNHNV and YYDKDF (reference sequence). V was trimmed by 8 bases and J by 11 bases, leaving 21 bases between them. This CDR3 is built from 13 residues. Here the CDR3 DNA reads TGTGCCACCTGCGAGGAATTCGGTGGTGAGCAGTACTTC. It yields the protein CATCEEFGGEQYF.

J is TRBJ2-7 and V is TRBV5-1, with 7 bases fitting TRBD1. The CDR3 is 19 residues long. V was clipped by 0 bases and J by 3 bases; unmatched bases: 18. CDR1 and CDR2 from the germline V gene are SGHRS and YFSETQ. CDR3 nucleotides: TGCGCCAGCAGCTTGGGACAGGGCCCGACGCCGAAAGCAAGCTACGAGCAGTACTTC. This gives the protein CASSLGQGPTPKASYEQYF.

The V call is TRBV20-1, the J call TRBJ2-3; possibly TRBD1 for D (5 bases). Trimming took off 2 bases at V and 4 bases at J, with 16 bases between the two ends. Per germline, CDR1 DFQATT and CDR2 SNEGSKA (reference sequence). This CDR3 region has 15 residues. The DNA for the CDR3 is TGCAGTGCTAGAAAAGGGGCAGAGTTGGCAGATACGCAGTATTTT. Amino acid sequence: CSARKGAELADTQYF.

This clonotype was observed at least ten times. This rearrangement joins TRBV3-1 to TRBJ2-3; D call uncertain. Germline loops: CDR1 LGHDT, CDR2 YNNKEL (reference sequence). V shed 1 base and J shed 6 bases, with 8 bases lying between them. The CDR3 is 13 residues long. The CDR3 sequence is CASSQGPWDTQYF. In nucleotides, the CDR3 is TGTGCCAGCAGCCAAGGCCCTTGGGATACGCAGTATTTT.

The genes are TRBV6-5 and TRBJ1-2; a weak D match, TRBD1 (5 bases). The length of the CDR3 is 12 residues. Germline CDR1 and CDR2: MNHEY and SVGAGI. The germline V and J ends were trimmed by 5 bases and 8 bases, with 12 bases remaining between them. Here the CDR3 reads CASSNVRDGYTF. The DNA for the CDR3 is TGTGCCAGCAGTAACGTCAGGGACGGCTACACCTTC.

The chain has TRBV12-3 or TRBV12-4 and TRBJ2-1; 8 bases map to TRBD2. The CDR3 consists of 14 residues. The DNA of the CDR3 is TGTGTCACCTCGGTTGCAGCGGGAGCGGGTGAGCAGTTCTTC. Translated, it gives CVTSVAAGAGEQFF.

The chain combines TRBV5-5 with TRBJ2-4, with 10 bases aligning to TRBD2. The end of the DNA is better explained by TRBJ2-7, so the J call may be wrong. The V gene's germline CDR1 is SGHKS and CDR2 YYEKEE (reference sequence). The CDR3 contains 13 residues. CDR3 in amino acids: CASLAGAGVEQYF. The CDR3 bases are TGTGCCAGCCTAGCGGGAGCAGGGGTCGAGCAGTACTTC.

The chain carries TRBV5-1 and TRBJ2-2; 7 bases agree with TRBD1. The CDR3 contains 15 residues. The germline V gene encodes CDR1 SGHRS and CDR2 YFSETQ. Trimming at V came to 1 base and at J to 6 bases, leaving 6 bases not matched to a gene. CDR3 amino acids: CASSLLGTEAGELFF. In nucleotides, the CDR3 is TGCGCCAGCAGCTTGTTAGGGACAGAAGCCGGGGAGCTGTTTTTT.

CDR3 DNA sequence: TGCAGTGCTAGTCATGGGCGGGGCACAGATACGCAGTATTTT. Protein sequence: CSASHGRGTDTQYF. This sequence joins TRBV20-1 and TRBJ2-3; tentative D call: TRBD2 (5 bases). Germline V gene sequence: CDR1 DFQATT, CDR2 SNEGSKA (reference sequence). The V gene lost 3 bases and the J gene lost 1 base, with 11 bases spanning the gap. This CDR3 comprises 14 residues.

CDR3 in DNA: TGCGCCAGCAGCTTGGCCCCCGGGACTATTGTGAATGAGCAGTTCTTC. Residues: CASSLAPGTIVNEQFF. The chain carries TRBV5-1 and TRBJ2-1; TRBD2 agrees at 7 bases. Per the germline V gene, CDR1 is SGHRS and CDR2 is YFSETQ. J lost 7 bases, V lost 0 bases, and 10 bases had no gene match. This CDR3 comprises 16 residues.

The CDR3 nucleotides are TGTGCCAGCGGGGCGCTAGCGGTAATCTCCTACAATGAGCAGTTCTTC. Residues: CASGALAVISYNEQFF. The genes are TRBV12-3 or TRBV12-4 and TRBJ2-1, with TRBD2 matching 7 bases. CDR3 size: 16 residues. V trimming: 8 bases; J trimming: 0 bases; junction bases outside the gene matches: 10.

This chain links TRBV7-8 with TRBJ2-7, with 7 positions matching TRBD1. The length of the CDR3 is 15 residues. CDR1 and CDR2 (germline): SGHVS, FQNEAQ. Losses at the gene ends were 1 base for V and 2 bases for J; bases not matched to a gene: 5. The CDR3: CASSLEGQYTYEQYF. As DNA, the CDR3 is TGTGCCAGCAGCTTAGAGGGACAGTACACCTACGAGCAGTACTTC.